The 19 T cell receptor beta chains listed next were all sequenced from one sample in a study of shared T cell receptors in the human thymus. Method: immunoSEQ multiplex PCR; TCRdb's copy keeps in-frame clones and lacks some. The table has about 660,000 clones, approximately 88% seen once. This same sample was also part of a study on human thymus T cells.

Sequenced sample: thymocytes. Receptors originate from a boy younger than two with a congenital heart defect.

V usage is TRBV4-1 and J usage is TRBJ2-1; possibly TRBD2 for D (6 bases). V lost 3 bases, J lost 0 bases, and 12 bases lay in between. Germline V gene data show CDR1 as MGHRA and CDR2 as YSYEKL. The CDR3 loop spans 16 amino acids. CDR3 nucleotides: TGCGCCAGCAGCCAGATAGCGGTGGACTCCTACAATGAGCAGTTCTTC. Translated, it gives CASSQIAVDSYNEQFF.

The genes are TRBV19 and TRBJ1-5; TRBD1 might be the D (6 bases). The germline V gene encodes CDR1 LNHDA and CDR2 SQIVND (reference sequence). This CDR3 has 15 amino acids. The V end was cut by 11 bases, the J end by 3 bases, with 20 bases between. As DNA, the CDR3 is TGTGCCTTAGGGGGTATAGAAGGAAACAATCAGCCCCAGCATTTT. The encoded protein is CALGGIEGNNQPQHF.

This rearrangement joins TRBV30 to TRBJ2-7; possible D gene TRBD1, 5 bases. The CDR3 totals 15 residues. The germline CDR1 and CDR2 sequences are GTSNPN and SVGIG (reference sequence). The V end lost 0 bases, the J end lost 3 bases, and 15 bases lay between the germline ends. In DNA form, the CDR3 reads TGTGCCTGGAGTGTAGGGCAGGGCCCCCGCTACGAGCAGTACTTC. It yields the protein CAWSVGQGPRYEQYF.

CDR3 in amino acids: CASSSVAGGSSYEQYF. CDR3 coding DNA: TGTGCCAGCAGCTCGGTAGCGGGGGGTAGCTCCTACGAGCAGTACTTC. The J gene is TRBJ2-7, the V gene TRBV7-8, with TRBD2 matching 10 bases. Trimming at V came to 4 bases and at J to 0 bases, leaving 6 bases not matched to a gene. The CDR3 has 16 amino acids. In germline, CDR1 is SGHVS, CDR2 FQNEAQ.

The chain is built from TRBV18 and TRBJ1-2, with D hard to call. The CDR3 is 16 residues long. Germline V gene sequence: CDR1 KGHSH, CDR2 LQKENI. Trimming cost V 3 bases and J 4 bases, with 18 bases left between them. CDR3 sequence (DNA): TGTGCCAGCTCACCCAATAGCTCCGAGTTTACCTATGGCTACACCTTC. Translation: CASSPNSSEFTYGYTF. Using reference TRBV18 and TRBJ1-2 for the parts outside the CDR3, the full variable domain is NAGVMQNPRHLVRRRGQEARLRCSPMKGHSHVYWYRQLPEEGLKFMVYLQKENIIDESGMPKERFSAEFPKEGPSILRIQQVVRGDSAAYFCASSPNSSEFTYGYTFGSGTRLTVV.

The CDR3 protein is CASSPGTGVWGETQYF. CDR3 nucleotides: TGTGCCAGCAGCCCAGGGACAGGGGTGTGGGGAGAGACCCAGTACTTC. The chain combines TRBV7-8 with TRBJ2-5; 10 bases match TRBD1. The CDR3 runs to 16 residues. Losses at the gene ends were 5 bases for V and 4 bases for J; bases not matched to a gene: 10. The germline gives CDR1 SGHVS, CDR2 FQNEAQ.

This clone was detected only once. The V and J genes are TRBV29-1 and TRBJ2-1; 9 nucleotides match TRBD2. The CDR3 is 15 residues long. The V and J ends lost 8 bases and 7 bases, in that order; junction bases with no gene match: 15. Per the germline V gene, CDR1 is SQVTM and CDR2 is ANQGSEA. This chain's CDR3 is CSFSVAGEGRNEQFF. CDR3 DNA: TGCAGCTTCAGCGTAGCGGGAGAGGGCAGGAATGAGCAGTTCTTC.

The chain couples TRBV29-1 to TRBJ2-1; 8 bases are shared with TRBD2. Germline CDR1 and CDR2: SQVTM and ANQGSEA. This CDR3 contains 16 residues. Trimming cost V 3 bases and J 1 base; bases outside gene matches: 8. The CDR3 here is CSVDGSGRGSYNEQFF. DNA of the CDR3: TGCAGCGTTGATGGAAGCGGGAGAGGTTCCTACAATGAGCAGTTCTTC.

For the CDR3, the DNA is TGTGCCAGTAGTATAGATCCTCGGACAGGGAACACTGAAGCTTTCTTT. This translates into CASSIDPRTGNTEAFF. The chain recombines TRBV19 with TRBJ1-1; 7 nucleotides match TRBD1. With 0 bases clipped from V and 1 base from J, the junction kept 5 bases outside the gene matches. The germline gives CDR1 LNHDA, CDR2 SQIVND (reference sequence). There are 16 residues in the CDR3.

This clone has only one observation. The chain's CDR3 is CASSLVGGGNQPQHF. The CDR3 region has the DNA TGTGCCAGCAGCTTAGTAGGGGGCGGCAATCAGCCCCAGCATTTT. This chain joins TRBV7-9 and TRBJ1-5, with TRBD1 matching 7 bases. This CDR3 region has 15 residues. The V segment lost 1 base and the J segment 2 bases; nucleotides outside the gene matches: 2. Germline lookup yields CDR1 SEHNR and CDR2 FQNEAQ (reference sequence).

In DNA form, the CDR3 reads TGTGCCAGCAGTTTATGGTCCCCTACTAGCGGCAGGCCCCTCAATGAGCAGTTCTTC. Translation gives CASSLWSPTSGRPLNEQFF. The chain links TRBV28 to TRBJ2-1; 8 bases agree with TRBD2. The germline CDR1 and CDR2 sequences are MDHEN and SYDVKM. CDR3 length equals 19 residues. Trimming took 0 bases from V and 6 from J; bases not matched to a gene: 16. Filled out from reference TRBV28 and TRBJ2-1, the complete variable domain reads DVKVTQSSRYLVKRTGEKVFLECVQDMDHENMFWYRQDPGLGLRLIYFSYDVKMKEKGDIPEGYSVSREKKERFSLILESASTNQTSMYLCASSLWSPTSGRPLNEQFFGPGTRLTVL.

This clone appeared a few times. This chain uses TRBV4-3 with TRBJ1-2; tentative D call: TRBD1 (5 bases). This CDR3 contains 15 residues. Trimming left V 0 bases short and J 2 bases short, with 10 bases between. CDR1 is LGHNA, CDR2 YSLEER, per germline. The CDR3 loop reads CASSQDWAGNYGYTF. CDR3 nucleotides: TGCGCCAGCAGCCAAGATTGGGCAGGGAACTATGGCTACACCTTC.

This chain uses TRBV29-1 with TRBJ2-1; unclear D gene. The CDR3 covers 12 residues. The germline CDR1 and CDR2 sequences are SQVTM and ANQGSEA. With 7 bases removed from V and 4 bases from J, the gap between germline ends came to 11 bases. In DNA form, the CDR3 reads TGCAGCGCTCCGAGGTTATACAATGAGCAGTTCTTC. Protein sequence: CSAPRLYNEQFF.

The J gene is TRBJ1-2, the V gene TRBV14; 8 nucleotides line up with TRBD1. CDR3 length equals 17 residues. The junction had 7 bases not matched to a gene; V was cut back by 0 bases and J by 1 base. The germline gives CDR1 SGHDN, CDR2 FVKESK. CDR3 nucleotide sequence: TGTGCCAGCAGCCAAGATACAGGGGGGTTGTATAACTATGGCTACACCTTC. Its translation is CASSQDTGGLYNYGYTF. The entire variable domain, with the rest obtained from reference TRBV14 and TRBJ1-2, is as follows: EAGVTQFPSHSVIEKGQTVTLRCDPISGHDNLYWYRRVMGKEIKFLLHFVKESKQDESGMPNNRFLAERTGGTYSTLKVQPAELEDSGVYFCASSQDTGGLYNYGYTFGSGTRLTVV.

This chain uses TRBV7-9 with TRBJ2-5, with 7 bases lining up with TRBD1. CDR1 and CDR2 (germline): SEHNR, FQNEAQ (reference sequence). The CDR3 sequence is 14 residues long. Germline trimming cut 4 bases from V and 4 bases from J; bases unmatched to any gene: 6. The CDR3 DNA sequence: TGTGCCAGCAGCTCGGGACAGAGAGTAGAGACCCAGTACTTC. Amino acids: CASSSGQRVETQYF.

CDR3 in DNA: TGTGCCATTGGACAGGAGAACTCTGGGGCCAACGTCCTGACTTTC. Translation gives CAIGQENSGANVLTF. The chain links TRBV7-7 to TRBJ2-6; 7 nucleotides line up with TRBD1. Germline-derived CDR1 and CDR2 are SSHAT and FNYEAQ (reference sequence). The length of the CDR3 is 15 residues. Trimming removed 10 bases from V and 0 bases from J; junction bases left unmatched: 6.

The V and J genes are TRBV7-8 and TRBJ2-7, with 7 bases lining up with TRBD2. CDR1 is SGHVS, CDR2 FQNEAQ, per germline. The CDR3 runs to 16 residues. With 5 bases clipped from V and 0 bases from J, the junction kept 10 bases outside the gene matches. The CDR3 bases are TGTGCCAGCAGCCCAACGGGTGGCGGGGGCTCCTACGAGCAGTACTTC. Translated: CASSPTGGGGSYEQYF. The whole variable domain, remainder taken from reference TRBV7-8 and TRBJ2-7, is GAGVSQSPRYKVAKRGQDVALRCDPISGHVSLFWYQQALGQGPEFLTYFQNEAQLDKSGLPSDRFFAERPEGSVSTLKIQRTQQEDSAVYLCASSPTGGGGSYEQYFGPGTRLTVT.

Only a few counts were recorded for this clone. The rearrangement uses TRBV18 and TRBJ2-7; 7 bases align to TRBD2. Losses at the gene ends were 5 bases for V and 4 bases for J; bases not matched to a gene: 11. The germline V gene has CDR1 KGHSH and CDR2 LQKENI. The CDR3 contains 15 residues. The DNA for the CDR3 is TGTGCCAGCTCAACCGGGACTAAGAACTATTACGAGCAGTACTTC. The encoded protein is CASSTGTKNYYEQYF.

This clone was observed a handful of times. The V call is TRBV4-1, the J call TRBJ1-4; the D is unclear. CDR1 and CDR2 (germline): MGHRA, YSYEKL. CDR3 length: 14 amino acids. Trimming stripped 1 base from V and 4 bases from J, with 7 bases between. The CDR3 reads CASSQVAGNEKLFF. Written as DNA, the CDR3 is TGCGCCAGCAGCCAAGTCGCCGGTAATGAAAAACTGTTTTTT.